This TCR beta chain emerged from a study of T cell responses to AZD1222 COVID-19 vaccine. Findings of the study overall: Of spike-specific TCRs, nearly half reportedly target regions left unmutated in variants. After the peak T cell response, and only then, were repertoires sampled. It was only six AZD1222 recipients who were seropositive at baseline.

Germline CDR1 is LNHDA and CDR2 is SQIVND (reference sequence). V was trimmed by 5 bases and J by 1 base, leaving 5 bases between them. This CDR3 is built from 12 residues. On this clone itself: The antigen remains undetermined. This specimen includes other DNA sequences encoding the same CDR3.

TCRdb keeps only in-frame clones here, not all; method: immunoSEQ multiplex PCR. The table lists some 130,000 clones, roughly 93% of them singletons. This chain links TRBV19 with TRBJ1-1; D call uncertain. The material sequenced was peripheral blood, taken on day 0 of AZD1222 vaccination. The origin of this receptor is an adult in good health. The CDR3 DNA reads as TGTGCCAGTAGTCCGCGGAACACTGAAGCTTTCTTT. Its protein product is CASSPRNTEAFF.